This T cell receptor (beta chain) was captured by sequencing in a study of radiotherapy plus CTLA-4 blockade in lung cancer. As for the study in general: Objective responses were documented in 15% to 20% of patients, with disease control in about 28%. The study's findings and limits: TCR clones originating in tumors grew in number in blood after radiotherapy plus ipilimumab.

Regarding this clone: Its antigen is undetermined.

TCRdb's table, derived via immunoSEQ multiplex PCR, lists solely in-frame clones and lacks some. The data contain tens of thousands of clones, roughly 80% of them seen just once; the ten biggest clones take up under 8%. Receiving focal radiation plus CTLA-4 blockade with ipilimumab were patients who had chemo-refractory metastatic non-small-cell lung cancer. Germline values: CDR1 MNHNS, CDR2 SASEGT. Trimming cost V 2 bases and J 5 bases, with 4 bases left between them. CDR3 length equals 12 residues. The sequence was obtained from a human donor with non-small cell lung cancer who had stable disease on radiotherapy plus ipilimumab. The specimen was peripheral blood, collected from a patient treated with radiotherapy plus ipilimumab. This rearrangement joins TRBV6-1 to TRBJ1-5, with D hard to call. The CDR3 nucleotides are TGTGCCAGCAGTGAAAGATATCAGCCCCAGCATTTT. Protein sequence: CASSERYQPQHF.